These 6 T cell receptor beta chains originate from one sample sequenced in a study of identical twins. Each CDR3 protein gets one entry after TCRdb re-called the 5' RACE reads with MiXCR. Of about 220,000 distinct CDR3 sequences in the sample, approximately 7.1% are singletons; the top ten hold approximately 15%. These data also formed part of another study, on T cells expressing NK-cell markers.

Sequencing was carried out using CD8+ T cells sorted from blood. All receptors come from a young woman in good health.

This clonotype turned up a few times. CDR3 amino acids: CASSFGTWGTEAFF. The DNA of the CDR3 is TGTGCCAGCAGCTTCGGGACTTGGGGCACTGAAGCTTTCTTT. The rearrangement links TRBV11-2 to TRBJ1-1; a weak D match, TRBD1 (5 bases). The germline V gene encodes CDR1 SGHAT and CDR2 FQNNGV. The CDR3 runs to 14 residues. The V end was cut by 3 bases, the J end by 4 bases, with 12 bases between.

V gene TRBV20-1 combines with J gene TRBJ2-7; D may be TRBD2 (7 bases). The CDR3 spans 14 residues. V was pared by 0 bases and J by 4 bases, with 13 bases between. Germline V gene data show CDR1 as DFQATT and CDR2 as SNEGSKA (reference sequence). The CDR3 region has the DNA TGCAGTGCTAGAGATCGGGGGGCTCTTTACGAGCAGTACTTC. It codes for CSARDRGALYEQYF.

The rearrangement joins TRBV7-9 to TRBJ2-1, with D perhaps matching TRBD1 or TRBD2 (5 bases each). The V end lost 5 bases, the J end lost 2 bases, and 13 bases lay between the germline ends. The germline V gene encodes CDR1 SEHNR and CDR2 FQNEAQ (reference sequence). The CDR3 runs to 15 residues. CDR3 region: CASSPRDRPYNEQFF. The CDR3 region has the DNA TGTGCCAGCAGCCCTCGGGACCGCCCCTACAATGAGCAGTTCTTC.

This clonotype has more than one count but fewer than ten. V gene TRBV20-1 combines with J gene TRBJ1-2; D is unclear. Germline values: CDR1 DFQATT, CDR2 SNEGSKA (reference sequence). CDR3 length: 10 amino acids. Trimming pared 5 bases from V and 6 bases from J, leaving 7 bases between. CDR3 region: CSALDDGYTF. In nucleotides, the CDR3 is TGCAGTGCTCTGGATGATGGCTACACCTTC.

This clonotype was picked up many times. This chain joins TRBV6-1 and TRBJ2-1, with no clear D. V was shortened by 7 bases and J by 1 base, with 11 bases between the two germline ends. The CDR3 is 14 residues long. Germline V gene data show CDR1 as MNHNS and CDR2 as SASEGT. The CDR3 bases are TGTGCCAGCAATAGTCCGGAGTCCTACAATGAGCAGTTCTTC. This codes for CASNSPESYNEQFF.

This chain links TRBV12-3 or TRBV12-4 with TRBJ1-4; D not resolved. The ends were cut back, 5 bases at V and 11 bases at J, with 9 bases in the middle. This CDR3 region has 11 residues. CDR3 residues: CASSPGVKLFF. The CDR3 DNA reads TGTGCCAGCAGTCCTGGCGTCAAACTGTTTTTT.